This T cell receptor beta chain was identified during a study of control samples from healthy donors and cancer patients. CDR3 length equals 16 residues. Germline values: CDR1 LGHDT, CDR2 YNNKEL (reference sequence). The V segment lost 4 bases and the J segment 3 bases; nucleotides outside the gene matches: 10. Assay used: immunoSEQ multiplex PCR; TCRdb lists only in-frame clones, some missing. The sample holds over 100,000 clones, around 92% seen once. The TCR originated in a woman between 45 and 65 years old in good health. The sequenced material came from blood. The chain joins TRBV3-1 (or the pseudogene TRBV3-2) to TRBJ2-7; TRBD1 aligns across 9 bases. The CDR3 DNA follows: TGTGCCAGCAGCCCCAGCCCGGGACAGGGCTTCTACGAGCAGTACTTC. Its translation is CASSPSPGQGFYEQYF.